By share of the sample, the clone carrying this T cell receptor (beta chain) is medium-sized (0.01 to 0.1%). Its target is unknown. Amplification of TCR beta used genomic DNA extracted from peripheral blood. The data originate from a study of T cell repertoires in aging, cancer and after chemotherapy. About the research overall: Paired samples before and after chemotherapy came from chronic lymphocytic leukemia patients on fludarabine- or bendamustine-based regimens. Roughly 8.9 million TCR reads were in the whole dataset.

Rearranged V-D-J TRB sequences were amplified with a mixed TRB-A/B primer pool. TCRdb processed the multiplex PCR reads anew with MiXCR; each CDR3 protein has one entry. The repertoire holds approximately 7,000 distinct CDR3 sequences, with 25% to 35% as singletons. The germline V gene has CDR1 SGHDT and CDR2 YYEEEE. The J segment lost 3 bases and the V segment lost 7 bases, leaving 10 bases of the junction unmatched. The CDR3 is made up of 16 amino acids. Study results and limitations: Untreated cancer patients had significantly lower blood TCR diversity than age-matched healthy donors. Immunological memory after chemotherapy cannot be judged from the repertoire data.

The source is a human donor with a blood cancer. The chain employs TRBV5-6 and TRBJ2-1; 10 positions match TRBD2. The sample was blood. CDR3 nucleotides: TGTGCCAGCGAACCCCGAACTAGCGGGGTCTACAATGAGCAGTTCTTC. Translated, it gives CASEPRTSGVYNEQFF.